The clone carrying this TCR beta chain was seen ten or more times. Amplification targeted TCR beta CDR3 regions from RNA transcripts. In the first-round RT-PCR of the TCR CDR3, the HTBI primer set was used. Via MiXCR, TCRdb re-called the multiplex PCR reads, giving one row per CDR3 protein. The table lists approximately 400,000 distinct CDR3 sequences, about 15% of them singletons. V shed 6 bases, J shed 4 bases, and the junction held 14 bases outside the gene matches. CDR1 is SNHLY and CDR2 is FYNNEI in the germline V gene. This CDR3 spans 16 amino acids. The entry originates in a study of T cells in Graves' hyperthyroidism and ophthalmopathy. Participants, patients aged 18 to 65, had newly diagnosed hyperthyroidism with a duration under 2 months.

V gene TRBV2 combines with J gene TRBJ1-2; 7 bases agree with TRBD1. Sequences were obtained from blood. This sequence originates from a woman younger than 35 with Graves' hyperthyroidism. The chain's CDR3 is CASSDIQGRGRYGYTF. The CDR3 region has the DNA TGTGCCAGCAGCGATATACAGGGGCGCGGACGCTATGGCTACACCTTC. The full variable domain, with the rest looked up from reference TRBV2 and TRBJ1-2, is EPEVTQTPSHQVTQMGQEVILRCVPISNHLYFYWYRQILGQKVEFLVSFYNNEISEKSEIFDDQFSVERPDGSNFTLKIRSTKLEDSAMYFCASSDIQGRGRYGYTFGSGTRLTVV.